This paragraph reports one T cell receptor beta chain. The antigen this receptor binds is unknown. Base qualities were left out, and no much larger clone turns up one base away. In Seattle, one collaborating source enrolled patients while the infection was active and tracked those patients longitudinally over the course of disease. Whole blood was collected in K2EDTA tubes by collaborating institutions according to the institutions' own protocols. For TCRbeta analysis, collaborators shipped samples in one of three forms: frozen whole blood, isolated PBMCs, or DNA extracted from either of those sample types. The immunoSEQ Assay, a bias-controlled multiplex PCR, was used to amplify TCRbeta CDR3 regions from genomic DNA. The source study handled its data this way. Within the assay, amplification of reference gene primers was used to estimate how many nucleated cells each sample contained. Sequence reads were collapsed and filtered to measure the absolute abundance of every unique TCRbeta CDR3 rearrangement. Productive Simpson clonality was computed per sample as the square root of Simpson's diversity index over productive rearrangements. The source is immuneACCESS, and TCRdb retained only in-frame sequences with V and J called. Part of the clones is not carried over; for the studies checked, unresolved V genes explain less than half of this, and the remainder is unexplained. Clonal size and the V and J genes are those of that table, whereas D and trimming came from the DNA. In all, the sample holds 46,000 or so clones, and approximately 83% of those were seen once. The top ten clonotypes cover less than 35% of the sample.

The data are from a study of blood T cell repertoires in COVID-19 (dated by TCRdb to about 2020). Describing the broader study: Samples from collaborators originated in the United States, Italy and Spain and spanned both the acute and convalescent phases of COVID-19. The sample metadata nearly always contained a de-identified subject ID, COVID-19 status, age in years and sex. The repertoires were made available in a free public database intended to serve as a resource for research on the immune response to SARS-CoV-2. Subjects who had been exposed to COVID-19, were actively infected with it, or had recovered from it provided the deeply sampled blood TCRbeta repertoires that made up the dataset. The prospective study material was composed of cDNA or gDNA derived from T cells, B-cell-depleted T cells, or PBMCs. Where available, HLA class I and class II types were taken from metadata supplied by the sample provider and were not determined by assay-based typing. The samples were drawn from two sources: the first 160 participants of the ongoing ImmuneRACE study, and 950 to 1,500 subjects contributed by 6 global collaborators. Results the study describes overall, beyond this receptor: How much clinical and demographic metadata was included differed by source and by participant, and the metadata was provided uncurated.

V is trimmed back by 4 bases and J by 4 bases, and the junction contains 7 bases that no gene match accounts for. There are 16 amino acids in the CDR3, from cysteine to phenylalanine inclusive. Here the CDR3 DNA is all that survives: 48 bases in frame from base 1. The germline V gene supplies CDR1 MGHDK and CDR2 SYGVNS. What was sequenced was peripheral blood. The V and J genes are TRBV25-1 and TRBJ2-1; 10 central bases correspond to TRBD2. The sequence came from a woman older than 75 with COVID-19, enrolled during active disease. CDR3 sequence: CASSAPRAGGYNEQFF. Here is the DNA: TGTGCCAGCAGTGCTCCACGAGCGGGGGGGTACAATGAGCAGTTCTTC.